These T cell receptor beta chains were read from a single sample in a study of T cells in Graves' hyperthyroidism and ophthalmopathy. TCRdb re-analysed the multiplex PCR reads in MiXCR, keeping a single row per CDR3 protein. The data hold some 510,000 distinct CDR3 sequences, with around 20% observed a single time. Material: blood. These receptors were collected from a man between 18 and 29 years old with Graves' hyperthyroidism. Both conserved end residues are part of each CDR3. A D gene is named only where the DNA matches it firmly. Some rows mark clone size as missing; the rest say once, few, many or name a class of expanded clone.

>NA|TRBV6-2/TRBV6-3|TRBJ1-1|NA
CASRWGLTEAFF
TGTGCCAGCCGGTGGGGGTTGACTGAAGCTTTCTTT
>NA|TRBV5-8|TRBJ2-7|NA
CASSLAGAGSYEQYF
TGTGCCAGCAGCTTGGCAGGGGCGGGTTCATACGAGCAGTACTTC
>NA|TRBV7-8|TRBJ1-5|NA
CASSLGGGEGDQPQHF
TGTGCCAGCAGCTTAGGCGGGGGGGAGGGAGATCAGCCCCAGCATTTT
>TRBD1|TRBV19|TRBJ2-7|many
CASSLKTGGAQYF
TGTGCCAGTAGTCTGAAGACAGGGGGCGCGCAGTACTTC
>NA|TRBV19|TRBJ1-1|few
CASSIGGTLNTEAFF
TGTGCCAGTAGTATAGGTGGGACTCTGAACACTGAAGCTTTCTTT
>NA|TRBV14|TRBJ2-4|many
CASSLAQGSIQYF
TGTGCCAGCAGCCTCGCCCAGGGGTCCATTCAGTACTTC
>NA|TRBV12-3/TRBV12-4|TRBJ1-1|many
CASSLEITLQKNTEAFF
TGTGCCAGCAGTTTAGAGATTACCCTCCAAAAGAACACTGAAGCTTTCTTT
>TRBD1|TRBV6-1|TRBJ2-5|few
CASTGGQTQYF
TGTGCCAGCACAGGGGGACAGACCCAGTACTTC
>NA|TRBV19|TRBJ1-1|NA
CASSGGTEALF
TGTGCCAGTAGTGGGGGAACTGAAGCTCTCTTT
>NA|TRBV28|TRBJ1-5|many
CASYLSRGEGLYQPQHF
TGTGCCAGCTACTTGTCGCGGGGAGAGGGACTTTATCAGCCCCAGCATTTT
>NA|TRBV10-3|TRBJ2-7|NA
CAISEVGPSYEQYF
TGTGCCATCAGTGAGGTGGGCCCCTCCTACGAGCAGTACTTC
>TRBD1|TRBV3-1|TRBJ1-2|NA
CASSYRDRGLLDYGYTF
TGTGCCAGCAGCTATCGGGACAGGGGGCTTCTAGACTATGGCTACACCTTC
>TRBD1|TRBV19|TRBJ1-2|many
CASSIKGQGFYGYTF
TGTGCCAGTAGTATCAAGGGACAGGGCTTCTATGGCTACACCTTC
>NA|TRBV6-5|TRBJ1-6|NA
CASSYTSLGANSPLHF
TGTGCCAGCAGTTACACCTCTCTAGGGGCCAATTCACCCCTCCACTTT
>NA|TRBV12-3/TRBV12-4|TRBJ2-7|many
CASSFGPGGYEQYF
TGTGCCAGCAGTTTCGGGCCCGGAGGGTACGAGCAGTACTTC
>TRBD1|TRBV30|TRBJ1-2|many
CAWKGTAYGYTF
TGTGCCTGGAAAGGGACAGCCTATGGCTACACCTTC
>TRBD1|TRBV9|TRBJ1-1|many
CASSEGAGGLRGEAFF
TGTGCCAGCAGCGAAGGGGCAGGGGGGCTAAGGGGTGAAGCTTTCTTT
>NA|TRBV5-1|TRBJ2-3|few
CASSWDGRTDTQYF
TGCGCCAGCAGTTGGGACGGCCGCACAGATACGCAGTATTTT
>TRBD2|TRBV28|TRBJ2-7|NA
CASSLYGRAGARYEQYF
TGTGCCAGCAGCCTATACGGGCGAGCGGGAGCGAGGTACGAGCAGTACTTC
>NA|TRBV6-1|TRBJ2-7|many
CASSVTTDEQYF
TGTGCCAGCAGTGTGACTACGGACGAGCAGTACTTC
>NA|TRBV12-3/TRBV12-4|TRBJ1-6|NA
CASRTRLTGGSPLHF
TGTGCCAGCAGGACACGCCTGACCGGGGGTTCACCCCTCCACTTT
>NA|TRBV7-8|TRBJ2-5|NA
CALRGGGSGTKYF
TGTGCCCTCAGGGGAGGGGGTTCCGGGACCAAGTACTTC
>TRBD1|TRBV7-9|TRBJ2-5|many
CASTPPGGWETQYF
TGTGCCAGCACCCCCCCAGGGGGCTGGGAGACCCAGTACTTC
>NA|TRBV5-4|TRBJ2-4|many
CASSSRTENIQYF
TGTGCCAGCAGCTCCAGGACGGAAAACATTCAGTACTTC
>NA|TRBV6-1|TRBJ1-5|many
CASSNREGPQHF
TGTGCCAGCTCCAACAGGGAGGGGCCCCAGCATTTT